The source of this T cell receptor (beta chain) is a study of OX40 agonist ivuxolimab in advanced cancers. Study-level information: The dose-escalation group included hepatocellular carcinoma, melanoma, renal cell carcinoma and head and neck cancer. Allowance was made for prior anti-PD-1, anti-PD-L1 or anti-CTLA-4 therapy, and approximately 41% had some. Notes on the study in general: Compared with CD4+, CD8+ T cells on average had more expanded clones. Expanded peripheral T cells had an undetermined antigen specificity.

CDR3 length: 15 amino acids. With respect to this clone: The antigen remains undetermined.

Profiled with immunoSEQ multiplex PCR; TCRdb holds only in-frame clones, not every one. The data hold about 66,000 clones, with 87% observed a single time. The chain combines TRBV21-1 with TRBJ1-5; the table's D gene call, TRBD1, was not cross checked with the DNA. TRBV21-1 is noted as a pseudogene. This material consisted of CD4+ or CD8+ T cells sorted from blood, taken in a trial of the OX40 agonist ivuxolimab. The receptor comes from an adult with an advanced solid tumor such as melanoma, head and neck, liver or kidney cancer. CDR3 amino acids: CASRQQSYSNQPQHF. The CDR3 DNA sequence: TGTGCCAGCAGACAACAGTCATATAGCAATCAGCCCCAGCATTTT.